The clone carrying this T cell receptor beta chain was counted only a few times. What it recognizes is unknown. This sample stems from a study of T cells after yellow fever vaccination. Study conclusions and caveats: Booster samples showed a return of most primary-vaccination clones (about 97% CD4, 88% CD8).

Making TCR cDNA involved 5'RACE template switching, which added UMIs and a universal primer site. TCRdb passed the 5' RACE reads through MiXCR, listing each CDR3 protein once. The table includes approximately 580,000 distinct CDR3 sequences, 17% detected once. The sample was PBMCs, taken about 5 days after the first yellow fever vaccination. The receptor was isolated from a man aged 18 to 29 who received the YFV17D yellow fever vaccine.

The CDR3 spells CSAAAGRTNEKLFF. CDR3 nucleotide sequence: TGCAGTGCTGCCGCAGGGAGGACTAATGAAAAACTGTTTTTT. J is TRBJ1-4 and V is TRBV20-1, with a weak D call TRBD1 (5 bases). The CDR3 consists of 14 residues. The ends were cut back, 5 bases at V and 2 bases at J, with 12 bases in the middle. The germline V gene has CDR1 DFQATT and CDR2 SNEGSKA (reference sequence).